The sequence of this T cell receptor beta chain was determined in a study of chemoradiotherapy in HPV16-positive cancers. General study points: For HPV16-positive patients, expanding HPV-responsive T cells associated with longer recurrence-free survival. During treatment, candidate HPV-specific clones and E7-related motifs expanded in tumor.

V lost 4 bases and J 0 bases, leaving 16 bases between the germline ends. Germline CDR1 reads SGHNT; CDR2 reads YYREEE (reference sequence). The CDR3 spans 16 residues. Concerning this clone: Its specificity is not known.

Sequenced by immunoSEQ multiplex PCR; TCRdb stores in-frame clones only, minus some. The sample lists approximately 35,000 clones; 92% were seen once. Sample: blood, taken from a patient who underwent chemoradiotherapy. The V call is TRBV5-4, the J call TRBJ1-2; D ambiguous. The receptor's source is a human donor with HPV-associated anogenital cancer. CDR3 bases: TGTGCCAGCAGCCAAGGCCCCTACCTAGCTAACTATGGCTACACCTTC. Translated: CASSQGPYLANYGYTF. Filled out from reference TRBV5-4 and TRBJ1-2, the complete variable domain reads ETGVTQSPTHLIKTRGQQVTLRCSSQSGHNTVSWYQQALGQGPQFIFQYYREEENGRGNFPPRFSGLQFPNYSSELNVNALELDDSALYLCASSQGPYLANYGYTFGSGTRLTVV.